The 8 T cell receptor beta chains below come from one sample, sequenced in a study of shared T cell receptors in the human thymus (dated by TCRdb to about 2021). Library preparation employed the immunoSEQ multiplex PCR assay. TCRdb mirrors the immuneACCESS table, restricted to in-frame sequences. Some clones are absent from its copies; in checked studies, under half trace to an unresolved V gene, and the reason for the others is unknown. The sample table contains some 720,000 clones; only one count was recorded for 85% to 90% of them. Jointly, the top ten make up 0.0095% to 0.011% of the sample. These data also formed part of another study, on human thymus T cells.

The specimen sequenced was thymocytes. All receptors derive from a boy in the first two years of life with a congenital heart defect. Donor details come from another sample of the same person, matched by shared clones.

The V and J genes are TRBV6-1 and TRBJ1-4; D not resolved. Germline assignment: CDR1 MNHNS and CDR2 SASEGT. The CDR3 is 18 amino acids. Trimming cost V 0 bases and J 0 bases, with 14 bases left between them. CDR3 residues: CASSEATRPHSTNEKLFF. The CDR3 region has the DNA TGTGCCAGCAGTGAAGCGACTCGTCCCCATTCAACTAATGAAAAACTGTTTTTT.

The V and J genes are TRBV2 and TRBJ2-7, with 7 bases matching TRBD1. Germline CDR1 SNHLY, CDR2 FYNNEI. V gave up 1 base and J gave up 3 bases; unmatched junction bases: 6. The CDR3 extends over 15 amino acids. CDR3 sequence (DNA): TGTGCCAGCAGTGAAGGGGCAGGGGGAATCTACGAGCAGTACTTC. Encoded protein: CASSEGAGGIYEQYF.

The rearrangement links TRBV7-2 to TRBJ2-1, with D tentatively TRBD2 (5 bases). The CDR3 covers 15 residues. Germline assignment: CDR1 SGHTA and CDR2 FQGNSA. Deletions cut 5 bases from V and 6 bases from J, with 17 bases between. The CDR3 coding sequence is TGTGCCAGCAGCCCTAGCTACTTGTCACGCAATGAGCAGTTCTTC. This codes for CASSPSYLSRNEQFF.

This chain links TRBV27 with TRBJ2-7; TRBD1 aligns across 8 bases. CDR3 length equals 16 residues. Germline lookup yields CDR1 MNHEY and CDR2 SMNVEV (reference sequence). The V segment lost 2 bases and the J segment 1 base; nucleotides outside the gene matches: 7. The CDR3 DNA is TGTGCCAGCAGTTTAAGATGGGGACAGGATTCCTACGAGCAGTACTTC. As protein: CASSLRWGQDSYEQYF.

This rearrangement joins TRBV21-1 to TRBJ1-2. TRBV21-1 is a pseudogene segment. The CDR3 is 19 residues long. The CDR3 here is CASSTLHCLAVPPNYGYTF. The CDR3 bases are TGTGCCAGCAGCACGCTCCACTGTCTTGCGGTCCCCCCTAACTATGGCTACACCTTC.

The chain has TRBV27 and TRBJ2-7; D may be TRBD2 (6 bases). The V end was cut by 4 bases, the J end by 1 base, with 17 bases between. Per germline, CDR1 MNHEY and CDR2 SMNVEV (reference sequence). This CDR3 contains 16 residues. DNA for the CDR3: TGTGCCAGCAGTTGGGCGGGGCCTGGCACTTCCTACGAGCAGTACTTC. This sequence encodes CASSWAGPGTSYEQYF.

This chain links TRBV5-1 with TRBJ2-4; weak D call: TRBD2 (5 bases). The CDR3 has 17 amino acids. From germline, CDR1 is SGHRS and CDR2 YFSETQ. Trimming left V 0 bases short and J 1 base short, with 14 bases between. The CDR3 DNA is TGCGCCAGCAGCTTGGTCGAGCGGTCGGAGGCCAAAAACATTCAGTACTTC. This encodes CASSLVERSEAKNIQYF.

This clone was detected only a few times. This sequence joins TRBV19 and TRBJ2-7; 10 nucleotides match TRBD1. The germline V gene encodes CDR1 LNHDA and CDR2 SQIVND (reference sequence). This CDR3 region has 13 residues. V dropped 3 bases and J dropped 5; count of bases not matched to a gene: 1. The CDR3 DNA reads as TGTGCCAGTAGTATGGGGACAGGGGACGAGCAGTACTTC. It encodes CASSMGTGDEQYF.